The entry that follows covers one T cell receptor (beta chain) sequence. Sequenced by immunoSEQ multiplex PCR; TCRdb stores in-frame clones only, minus some. The data show 120,000 to 150,000 clones, around 90% seen once. The sample comes from a study of blood T cell repertoires in COVID-19. The germline V gene has CDR1 SGHNT and CDR2 YENEEA. This CDR3 is 13 amino acids long. The V end was cut by 6 bases, the J end by 1 base, with 9 bases between. This clonotype was sampled from a human donor in a cohort sampled during active COVID-19. Sequenced material: peripheral blood. V and J are TRBV11-3 and TRBJ2-5, with D tentatively TRBD1 (5 bases). CDR3 amino acids: CASSKGFQETQYF. The DNA for the CDR3 is TGTGCCAGCAGTAAGGGGTTCCAAGAGACCCAGTACTTC.